Detailed here is one TCR beta chain. Assay: immunoSEQ multiplex PCR; the TCRdb copy retains only in-frame clones and omits some. The repertoire holds around 140,000 clones, with approximately 90% as singletons. This sample is drawn from a study of blood T cell repertoires in COVID-19. Study information: Researchers got acute and convalescent COVID-19 samples from the United States, Italy and Spain.

This CDR3 has 15 residues. The V gene's germline CDR1 is SGHTA and CDR2 FQGTGA. Trimming shortened V by 5 bases and J by 0 bases, and 11 bases separated the two germline ends. The sample consisted of peripheral blood. The sequence derives from a man between 65 and 80 years old with active COVID-19. The genes are TRBV7-3 and TRBJ2-1; D unresolved. The CDR3 sequence: CASSPTLSSYNEQFF. CDR3 bases: TGTGCCAGCAGCCCAACCCTTAGCTCCTACAATGAGCAGTTCTTC.